This T cell receptor beta chain was captured in a study of cytomegalovirus exposure and HLA in healthy donors. The CDR3 is 16 amino acids. Repertoires were generated with immunoSEQ multiplex PCR, while TCRdb's copy carries only in-frame clones and drops some. The table includes around 150,000 clones, 91% detected once. Points on this clone: The antigen remains undetermined.

Overall study results and limits: In the 120 validation repertoires, just under 95% of cluster scores exceeded 0, per a later analysis.

While the first cohort had some 700 subjects, the donors belonged to the separate validation cohort of over a hundred subjects. The chain joins TRBV21-1 to TRBJ2-7; the listed D gene, TRBD2, was not tested against the DNA. TRBV21-1 is marked as a pseudogene. The sequencing sample was made of PBMCs. The source of this sequence is a man younger than 35 in good health and CMV-seronegative. The CDR3 DNA reads TGTGCCAGCAGCAAAGAGACTAGCGGGAGTTCCTACGAGCAGTACGTC. Translated: CASSKETSGSSYEQYV.